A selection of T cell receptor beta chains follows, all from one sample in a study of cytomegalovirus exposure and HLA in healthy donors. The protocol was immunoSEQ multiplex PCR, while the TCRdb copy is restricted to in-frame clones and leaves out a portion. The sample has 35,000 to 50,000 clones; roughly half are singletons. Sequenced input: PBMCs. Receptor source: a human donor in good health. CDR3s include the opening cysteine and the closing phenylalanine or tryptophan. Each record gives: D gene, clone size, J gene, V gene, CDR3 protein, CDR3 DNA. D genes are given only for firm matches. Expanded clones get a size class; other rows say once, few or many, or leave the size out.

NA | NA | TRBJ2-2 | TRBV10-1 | CASSFRSRLASGELFF | TGCGCCAGCAGCTTCAGGTCCAGGCTAGCCTCCGGGGAGCTGTTTTTT
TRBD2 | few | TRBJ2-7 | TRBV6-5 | CASTASGNLREQYF | TGTGCCAGCACCGCCAGCGGGAACTTAAGAGAGCAGTACTTC
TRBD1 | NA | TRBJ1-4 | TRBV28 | CASSLFRTSQGANEKLFF | TGTGCCAGCAGTTTATTCCGTACTTCACAGGGGGCTAATGAAAAACTGTTTTTT
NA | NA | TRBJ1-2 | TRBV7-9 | CASSQRGNYGYTF | TGTGCCAGCAGCCAAAGGGGGAACTATGGCTACACCTTC
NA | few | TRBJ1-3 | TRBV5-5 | CASSLSGRSGNTIYF | TGTGCCAGCAGCTTGAGCGGACGCTCTGGAAACACCATATATTTT
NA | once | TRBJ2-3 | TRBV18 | CASSPQGNLDTQYF | TGTGCCAGCTCACCCCAGGGCAACTTAGATACGCAGTATTTT
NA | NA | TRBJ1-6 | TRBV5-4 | CASSHRDKLSPLHF | TGTGCCAGCAGCCACCGGGACAAGTTGTCACCCCTCCACTTT
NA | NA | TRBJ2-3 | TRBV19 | CASSIYAGARDTQYF | TGTGCCAGTAGTATATATGCGGGGGCACGAGATACGCAGTATTTT
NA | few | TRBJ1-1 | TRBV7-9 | CASSLAPVLNTEAFF | TGTGCCAGCAGCTTAGCCCCGGTCCTGAACACTGAAGCTTTCTTT
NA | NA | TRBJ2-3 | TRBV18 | CASSPAFLGLRTDTQYF | TGTGCCAGCTCACCAGCCTTTCTGGGACTTCGCACAGATACGCAGTATTTT
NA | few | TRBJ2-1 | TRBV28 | CASSGRGSSGAYNEQFF | TGTGCCAGCAGTGGGCGGGGTAGTAGCGGAGCCTACAATGAGCAGTTCTTC
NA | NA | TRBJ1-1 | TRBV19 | CASSIDSNRRNTEAFF | TGTGCCAGTAGTATAGATAGTAACAGGCGAAACACTGAAGCTTTCTTT
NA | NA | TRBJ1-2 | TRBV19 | CASSTTWTPDYGYTF | TGTGCCAGTAGTACCACCTGGACACCAGACTATGGCTACACCTTC
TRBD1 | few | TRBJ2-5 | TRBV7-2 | CASSPWDSPLANF | TGTGCCAGCAGCCCGTGGGACAGCCCCTTGGCTAACTTC
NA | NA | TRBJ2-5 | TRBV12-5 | CASGPDREETQYF | TGTGCTAGTGGCCCCGACAGAGAAGAGACCCAGTACTTC
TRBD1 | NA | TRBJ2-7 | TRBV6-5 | CASRDRVSEQYF | TGTGCCAGCAGGGACAGGGTCTCCGAGCAGTACTTC
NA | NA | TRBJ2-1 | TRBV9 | CASSQVGRSYNEQFF | TGTGCCAGCAGCCAAGTCGGAAGGAGTTACAATGAGCAGTTCTTC
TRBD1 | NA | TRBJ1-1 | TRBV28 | CASSFWDRRNTEAFF | TGTGCCAGCAGTTTCTGGGACAGGAGAAACACTGAAGCTTTCTTT
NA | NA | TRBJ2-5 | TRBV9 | CASSAASSPETQYF | TGTGCCAGCAGCGCCGCTAGCTCCCCAGAGACCCAGTACTTC
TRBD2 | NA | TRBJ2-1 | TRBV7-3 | CASSFSGGPYNEQFF | TGTGCCAGCAGCTTTAGCGGGGGGCCTTACAATGAGCAGTTCTTC
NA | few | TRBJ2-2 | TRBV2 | CASGQGELFF | TGTGCCAGCGGACAGGGGGAGCTGTTTTTT
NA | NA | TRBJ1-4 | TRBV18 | CASSPGVNEKLFF | TGTGCCAGCTCACCGGGCGTTAATGAAAAACTGTTTTTT
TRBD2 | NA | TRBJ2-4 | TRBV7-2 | CASSLVGSGRGLAKNIQYF | TGTGCCAGCAGCTTAGTAGGTAGCGGGAGAGGGCTAGCCAAAAACATTCAGTACTTC
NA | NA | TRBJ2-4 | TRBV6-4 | CASSDPVHGDIQYF | TGTGCCAGCAGTGACCCCGTCCATGGAGACATTCAGTACTTC
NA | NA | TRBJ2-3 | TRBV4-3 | CASSQETFTDTQYF | TGCGCCAGCAGCCAAGAGACTTTCACAGATACGCAGTATTTT
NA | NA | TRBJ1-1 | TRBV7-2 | CASSHGYRDTEAFF | TGTGCCAGCAGCCATGGGTACAGGGACACTGAAGCTTTCTTT
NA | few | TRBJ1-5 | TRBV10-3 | CAISEGQGPQPQHF | TGTGCCATCAGTGAAGGGCAGGGTCCTCAGCCCCAGCATTTT
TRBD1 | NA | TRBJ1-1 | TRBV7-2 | CASSLDRGRNTEAFF | TGTGCCAGCAGCTTAGACAGGGGGCGCAACACTGAAGCTTTCTTT
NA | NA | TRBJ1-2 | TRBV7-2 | CASSNSAAGSGYTF | TGTGCCAGCAGCAACTCCGCCGCGGGCTCTGGCTACACCTTC
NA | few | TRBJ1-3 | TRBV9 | CASSVGPGLRSPGNTIYF | TGTGCCAGCAGCGTAGGTCCAGGGTTAAGGTCCCCTGGAAACACCATATATTTT
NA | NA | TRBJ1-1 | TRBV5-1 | CASTGGAYRDTEAFF | TGCGCCAGCACGGGAGGAGCGTATCGGGACACTGAAGCTTTCTTT
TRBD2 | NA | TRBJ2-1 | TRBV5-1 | CASSSGLDQFF | TGCGCCAGCAGCTCCGGACTAGATCAGTTCTTC
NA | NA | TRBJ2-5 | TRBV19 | CASSSPSGGETQYF | TGTGCCAGTAGTAGCCCCTCTGGGGGCGAGACCCAGTACTTC
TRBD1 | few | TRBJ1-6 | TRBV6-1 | CASSDDGTGPSPLHF | TGTGCCAGCAGTGACGACGGGACAGGCCCCTCACCCCTCCACTTT
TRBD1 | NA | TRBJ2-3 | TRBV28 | CASSWGTATDTQYF | TGTGCCAGCAGTTGGGGGACAGCCACAGATACGCAGTATTTT
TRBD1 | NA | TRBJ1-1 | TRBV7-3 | CASSSYRGGEAFF | TGTGCCAGCAGCTCGTACAGGGGAGGTGAAGCTTTCTTT
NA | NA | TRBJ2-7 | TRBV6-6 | CASSYSASGYYEQYF | TGTGCCAGCAGTTACTCAGCCAGCGGGTACTACGAGCAGTACTTC
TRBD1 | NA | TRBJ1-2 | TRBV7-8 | CASSKRDRSYGYTF | TGTGCCAGCAGCAAACGGGACAGAAGCTATGGCTACACCTTC
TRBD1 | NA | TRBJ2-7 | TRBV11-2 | CASSLHPGTVPPYEQYF | TGTGCCAGCAGCCTCCACCCTGGGACAGTCCCCCCCTACGAGCAGTACTTC
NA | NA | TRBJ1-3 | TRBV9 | CASSGGGNGNTIYF | TGTGCCAGCAGCGGCGGGGGAAATGGAAACACCATATATTTT
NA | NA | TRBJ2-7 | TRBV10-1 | CASSDRDYEQYF | TGCGCCAGCAGTGACAGGGACTACGAGCAGTACTTC
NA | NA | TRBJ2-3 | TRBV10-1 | CASSGPASQDTQYF | TGCGCCAGCAGTGGGCCCGCTAGCCAGGATACGCAGTATTTT
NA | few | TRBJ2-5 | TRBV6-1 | CASSDRRRRGETQYF | TGTGCCAGCAGTGATAGGCGACGGAGAGGAGAGACCCAGTACTTC
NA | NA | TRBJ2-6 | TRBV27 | CASSFKGMNSGANVLTF | TGTGCCAGCAGTTTCAAGGGGATGAACTCTGGGGCCAACGTCCTGACTTTC
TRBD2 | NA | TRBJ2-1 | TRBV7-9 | CASSHTSGYYNEQFF | TGTGCCAGCAGCCACACTAGCGGGTATTACAATGAGCAGTTCTTC
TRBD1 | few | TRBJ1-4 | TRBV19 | CASSTGGWDEKLFF | TGTGCCAGTAGCACAGGGGGCTGGGATGAAAAACTGTTTTTT
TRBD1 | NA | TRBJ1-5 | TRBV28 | CASSAQGAPSNQPQHF | TGTGCCAGCAGTGCCCAGGGGGCGCCGAGCAATCAGCCCCAGCATTTT
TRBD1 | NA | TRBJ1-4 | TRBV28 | CASSILTGVNEKLFF | TGTGCCAGCAGTATCCTGACAGGGGTAAATGAAAAACTGTTTTTT
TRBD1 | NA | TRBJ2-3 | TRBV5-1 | CASSLGDRGSDTQYF | TGCGCCAGCAGCTTGGGGGACAGGGGGTCAGATACGCAGTATTTT
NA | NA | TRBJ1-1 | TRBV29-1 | CSVGEDTEAFF | TGCAGCGTTGGGGAGGACACTGAAGCTTTCTTT